This TCR beta chain was sequenced during a study of blood T cell repertoires in COVID-19. The CDR3 is made up of 14 amino acids. V lost 2 bases and J 1 base, leaving 6 bases between the germline ends. The germline V gene has CDR1 SGHTA and CDR2 FQGTGA. The data were produced by immunoSEQ multiplex PCR, yet TCRdb's version contains in-frame clones alone and is incomplete. Of approximately 180,000 clones listed, 75% to 90% are singletons. Sequencing was carried out using peripheral blood. The chain is built from TRBV7-3 and TRBJ2-1; D gene uncertain. This receptor was identified in a man aged 55-75 years with acute or convalescent COVID-19. Here the CDR3 reads CASSLERSYNEQFF. The DNA of the CDR3 is TGTGCCAGCAGCTTAGAGAGGTCCTACAATGAGCAGTTCTTC.